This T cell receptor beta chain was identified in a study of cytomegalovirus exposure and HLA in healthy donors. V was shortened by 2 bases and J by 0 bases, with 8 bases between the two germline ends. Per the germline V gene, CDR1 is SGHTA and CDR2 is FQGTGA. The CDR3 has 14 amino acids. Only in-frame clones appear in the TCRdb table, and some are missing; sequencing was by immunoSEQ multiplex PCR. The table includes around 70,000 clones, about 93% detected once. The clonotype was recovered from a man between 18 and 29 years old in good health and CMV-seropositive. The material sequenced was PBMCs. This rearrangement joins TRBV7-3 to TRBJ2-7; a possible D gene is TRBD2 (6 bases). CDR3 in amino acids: CASSLGGNSYEQYF. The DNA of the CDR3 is TGTGCCAGCAGCTTAGGAGGGAACTCCTACGAGCAGTACTTC.